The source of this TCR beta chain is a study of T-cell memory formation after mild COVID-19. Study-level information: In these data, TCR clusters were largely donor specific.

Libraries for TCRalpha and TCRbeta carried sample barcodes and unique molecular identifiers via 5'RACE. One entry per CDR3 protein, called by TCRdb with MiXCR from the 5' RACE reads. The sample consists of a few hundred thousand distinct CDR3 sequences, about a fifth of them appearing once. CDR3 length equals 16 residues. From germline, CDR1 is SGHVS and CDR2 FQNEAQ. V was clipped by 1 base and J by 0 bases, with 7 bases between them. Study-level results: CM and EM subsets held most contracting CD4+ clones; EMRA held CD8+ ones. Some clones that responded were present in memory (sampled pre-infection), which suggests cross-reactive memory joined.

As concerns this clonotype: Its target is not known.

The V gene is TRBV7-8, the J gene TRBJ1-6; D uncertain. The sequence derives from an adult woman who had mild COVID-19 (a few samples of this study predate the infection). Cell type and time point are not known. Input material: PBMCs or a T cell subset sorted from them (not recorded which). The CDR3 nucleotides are TGTGCCAGCAGCTTAGGAGGAGGCTCCTATAATTCACCCCTCCACTTT. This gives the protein CASSLGGGSYNSPLHF.